Listed below are T cell receptor beta chains from one sample, sequenced in a study of T-cell memory formation after mild COVID-19. MiXCR was run by TCRdb on the 5' RACE reads, yielding one entry per CDR3 protein. The sample consists of roughly 300,000 distinct CDR3 sequences, roughly 13% of them appearing once. What was sequenced was PBMCs or a T cell subset sorted from them (not recorded which). The source of these receptors is a man between 18 and 29 years old who had mild COVID-19 (a few samples of this study predate the infection). Cell type and time point are not known. The CDR3 runs from the conserved cysteine through the conserved F or W. Each record gives: clone size, D gene, V gene, J gene, CDR3 protein, CDR3 DNA. D genes are given only for firm matches. Expanded clones are given a class, and other clones once, few, many or no size at all.

>many|TRBD2|TRBV7-2|TRBJ2-4
CASSRGVWDIQYF
TGTGCCAGCAGCCGGGGGGTATGGGACATTCAGTACTTC
>.|.|TRBV6-2/TRBV6-3|TRBJ2-7
CASSAGQLTMEQYF
TGTGCCAGCAGTGCGGGACAACTTACTATGGAGCAGTACTTC
>.|.|TRBV24-1|TRBJ2-3
CATSAPGDTQYF
TGTGCCACCAGTGCCCCGGGAGATACGCAGTATTTT
>.|.|TRBV5-1|TRBJ2-1
CASSLQPGAYNEQFF
TGCGCCAGCAGCTTGCAACCGGGGGCCTACAATGAGCAGTTCTTC
>many|TRBD1|TRBV5-5|TRBJ1-2
CASSLSGGGYTF
TGTGCCAGCAGCTTGTCAGGGGGCGGCTACACCTTC
>.|.|TRBV14|TRBJ1-1
CASSPNLNTEAFF
TGTGCCAGCAGCCCTAACTTAAACACTGAAGCTTTCTTT
>few|.|TRBV4-2|TRBJ2-6
CASSQDEGHYSGANVLTF
TGTGCCAGCAGCCAAGATGAGGGACACTACTCTGGGGCCAACGTCCTGACTTTC
>.|.|TRBV12-3/TRBV12-4|TRBJ1-4
CASSGDSDEKLFF
TGTGCCAGCAGTGGAGACAGTGATGAAAAACTGTTTTTT
>.|.|TRBV12-3/TRBV12-4|TRBJ1-6
CASRDSYYNSPLHF
TGTGCCAGCAGGGACAGTTATTATAATTCACCCCTCCACTTT
>many|TRBD2|TRBV20-1|TRBJ2-1
CSARDRLAGGTNEQFF
TGCAGTGCTAGAGATCGGCTAGCGGGGGGGACCAATGAGCAGTTCTTC
>.|.|TRBV21-1|TRBJ2-7
CASSVRGNSYEQYF
TGTGCCAGCAGCGTACGGGGGAACTCCTACGAGCAGTACTTC
>few|.|TRBV30|TRBJ2-5
CAWSDSRETQYF
TGTGCCTGGTCGGACTCCCGAGAGACCCAGTACTTC
>.|.|TRBV5-1|TRBJ2-5
CASSLNTGNQETQYF
TGCGCCAGCAGCCTGAACACCGGGAACCAAGAGACCCAGTACTTC
>.|TRBD2|TRBV20-1|TRBJ2-1
CSARTQRGVYNEQFF
TGCAGTGCTAGGACTCAGCGGGGTGTCTACAATGAGCAGTTCTTC
>few|.|TRBV14|TRBJ2-7
CASSLPSRGLYEQYF
TGTGCCAGCAGCCTCCCGTCCCGAGGGTTATACGAGCAGTACTTC
>few|.|TRBV9|TRBJ1-1
CASEGPRDTEAFF
TGTGCCAGCGAAGGGCCCAGGGATACTGAAGCTTTCTTT
>few|.|TRBV5-1|TRBJ2-1
CASSLGVGGGLLRNEQFF
TGCGCCAGCAGCTTGGGTGTGGGAGGGGGGCTCCTTCGGAATGAGCAGTTCTTC
>.|.|TRBV29-1|TRBJ1-1
CSVEVGPDEAFF
TGCAGCGTTGAAGTGGGGCCCGATGAAGCTTTCTTT
>few|.|TRBV28|TRBJ2-4
CASSPRQAAKNIQYF
TGTGCCAGCAGCCCCAGACAGGCAGCCAAAAACATTCAGTACTTC
>.|TRBD1|TRBV18|TRBJ1-1
CASSPEGARGTEAFF
TGTGCCAGCTCACCGGAGGGGGCGCGGGGGACTGAAGCTTTCTTT
>.|.|TRBV12-3/TRBV12-4|TRBJ1-5
CASSFGLVDQPQHF
TGTGCCAGCAGTTTCGGGTTGGTCGATCAGCCCCAGCATTTT
>few|.|TRBV6-5|TRBJ1-4
CASSYSPGMNEKLFF
TGTGCCAGCAGTTACTCCCCAGGGATGAATGAAAAACTGTTTTTT
>.|TRBD1|TRBV9|TRBJ2-7
CASSVTGGSYEQYF
TGTGCCAGCAGCGTGACAGGGGGCAGCTACGAGCAGTACTTC
>.|TRBD2|TRBV10-3|TRBJ2-1
CAISELVGLAGSYNEQFF
TGTGCCATCAGTGAGTTAGTCGGGCTAGCGGGATCCTACAATGAGCAGTTCTTC
>.|TRBD1|TRBV4-3|TRBJ1-2
CASSQGTGNYGYTF
TGCGCCAGCAGCCAAGGGACAGGGAACTATGGCTACACCTTC
>.|.|TRBV6-5|TRBJ2-7
CASSKQGQYEQYF
TGTGCCAGCAGCAAACAGGGCCAATACGAGCAGTACTTC
>many|.|TRBV12-3/TRBV12-4|TRBJ1-1
CASSRGNTEAFF
TGTGCCAGCAGCCGGGGTAACACTGAAGCTTTCTTT
>.|.|TRBV2|TRBJ2-3
CAGRESADTQYF
TGTGCCGGAAGAGAGAGCGCAGATACGCAGTATTTT
>many|TRBD2|TRBV20-1|TRBJ2-1
CSARGLGLAGDNEQFF
TGCAGTGCTAGAGGCTTGGGACTAGCGGGGGACAATGAGCAGTTCTTC
>few|.|TRBV18|TRBJ2-1
CASSPVGDSYNEQFF
TGTGCCAGCTCACCGGTTGGGGACTCCTACAATGAGCAGTTCTTC
>few|.|TRBV5-1|TRBJ2-3
CASSLALGSDTQYF
TGCGCCAGCAGCTTGGCCCTAGGCTCAGATACGCAGTATTTT
>few|TRBD2|TRBV6-6|TRBJ2-5
CASSYTPRRAGGPGQETQYF
TGTGCCAGCAGTTACACCCCGCGGCGCGCGGGAGGGCCCGGACAAGAGACCCAGTACTTC
>many|TRBD1|TRBV4-1|TRBJ1-5
CASSPGQGSQPQHF
TGCGCCAGCAGCCCCGGACAGGGGAGTCAGCCCCAGCATTTT
>few|.|TRBV11-3|TRBJ2-7
CASSPRESGEQYF
TGTGCCAGCAGCCCCCGGGAAAGCGGCGAGCAGTACTTC
>few|.|TRBV7-8|TRBJ2-6
CASSGRGAPGANVLTF
TGTGCCAGCAGCGGACGGGGGGCGCCCGGGGCCAACGTCCTGACTTTC
>.|.|TRBV12-3/TRBV12-4|TRBJ1-4
CASSTRATNEKLFF
TGTGCCAGCAGCACACGTGCAACTAATGAAAAACTGTTTTTT
>few|TRBD1|TRBV30|TRBJ2-3
CAWIRLGQDTDTQYF
TGTGCCTGGATTCGCCTGGGACAGGACACAGATACGCAGTATTTT
>.|.|TRBV4-1|TRBJ2-1
CASSQRGGDNEQFF
TGCGCCAGCAGCCAAAGGGGGGGCGACAATGAGCAGTTCTTC
>few|.|TRBV4-1|TRBJ1-1
CASSQRVGGIEAFF
TGCGCCAGCAGCCAACGTGTAGGCGGGATTGAAGCTTTCTTT
>many|.|TRBV3-1|TRBJ2-6
CASSRTGANVLTF
TGTGCCAGCAGCCGGACTGGGGCCAACGTCCTGACTTTC
>few|.|TRBV7-9|TRBJ2-7
CASSLVRGPEQYF
TGTGCCAGCAGCCTAGTCCGCGGGCCAGAGCAGTACTTC
>few|.|TRBV2|TRBJ2-1
CASSEGNEQFF
TGTGCCAGCAGTGAAGGCAATGAGCAGTTCTTC
>.|.|TRBV13|TRBJ1-3
CASSDSGNTIYF
TGTGCCAGCAGCGACAGCGGAAACACCATATATTTT
>few|.|TRBV2|TRBJ2-1
CASHPSSRNEQFF
TGTGCCAGCCATCCTAGCTCTAGGAATGAGCAGTTCTTC